The rows below give T cell receptor beta chains drawn from one sample of a study of cytomegalovirus exposure and HLA in healthy donors. Sequencing used immunoSEQ multiplex PCR; TCRdb keeps in-frame clones, though not all of them. This sample has 80,000 to 100,000 clones, with approximately 90% found just once. Sample: PBMCs. All receptors derive from a woman aged 25 to 39 in good health and CMV-seronegative. CDR3s include the opening cysteine and the closing phenylalanine or tryptophan. The order of the fields is J gene, D gene, clone size, V gene, CDR3 DNA, CDR3 protein. A D gene is named only where the DNA matches it firmly. The size entry is marked missing in some rows and otherwise reads once, few, many or a size class.

j_gene: TRBJ2-6; d_gene: -; abundance: -; v_gene: TRBV7-9; CDR3nt: TGTGCCAGCAGCAAGACAGCCTCTGGGGCCAACGTCCTGACTTTC; CDR3aa: CASSKTASGANVLTF
j_gene: TRBJ1-2; d_gene: -; abundance: -; v_gene: TRBV21-1; CDR3nt: -; CDR3aa: CASSKVGTGICGYTF
j_gene: TRBJ1-1; d_gene: -; abundance: -; v_gene: TRBV11-3; CDR3nt: TGTGCCAGCAGCTTAGAGGGGGGGGCTGAAGCTTTCTTT; CDR3aa: CASSLEGGAEAFF
j_gene: TRBJ2-7; d_gene: TRBD1; abundance: -; v_gene: TRBV14; CDR3nt: TGTGCCAGCAGCCCGCGGACAGGGCGGCGCGAGCAGTACTTC; CDR3aa: CASSPRTGRREQYF
j_gene: TRBJ2-4; d_gene: -; abundance: -; v_gene: TRBV7-2; CDR3nt: TGTGCCAGCAGTACCGATGGCCTAGCCAAAAACATTCAGTACTTC; CDR3aa: CASSTDGLAKNIQYF
j_gene: TRBJ1-3; d_gene: TRBD1; abundance: few; v_gene: TRBV9; CDR3nt: TGTGCCAGCAGCTCCACAACACAGGGGACCGGAAACACCATATATTTT; CDR3aa: CASSSTTQGTGNTIYF
j_gene: TRBJ2-1; d_gene: -; abundance: -; v_gene: TRBV28; CDR3nt: TGTGCCAGCAGTATCCACAGACCGCTCAATGAGCAGTTCTTC; CDR3aa: CASSIHRPLNEQFF
j_gene: TRBJ1-3; d_gene: -; abundance: once; v_gene: TRBV4-1; CDR3nt: TGCGCCAGCAGCCAAGATCTGGCCGGAGCAGGAAACACCATATATTTT; CDR3aa: CASSQDLAGAGNTIYF
j_gene: TRBJ2-1; d_gene: -; abundance: once; v_gene: TRBV4-3; CDR3nt: TGCGCCAGCAGCCAAGACACTAGGTCCTACAATGAGCAGTTCTTC; CDR3aa: CASSQDTRSYNEQFF
j_gene: TRBJ2-1; d_gene: -; abundance: -; v_gene: TRBV5-1; CDR3nt: TGCGCCAGCTCAACCTCCGGGGTAGGCACCTACAATGAGCAGTTCTTC; CDR3aa: CASSTSGVGTYNEQFF